Following are 10 T cell receptor beta chains from one sample sequenced in a study of blood T cell repertoires in COVID-19. Repertoires were generated with immunoSEQ multiplex PCR, while TCRdb's copy carries only in-frame clones and drops some. The sample shows around 200,000 clones, about 86% of them seen only once. What was sequenced was peripheral blood. The receptors were gathered from a woman aged 18-29 years who had recovered from COVID-19.

The chain couples TRBV3-1 (or the pseudogene TRBV3-2) to TRBJ2-5; 8 positions match TRBD2. The V segment lost 1 base and the J segment 4 bases; nucleotides outside the gene matches: 8. The CDR3 loop spans 16 amino acids. CDR1 is LGHDT and CDR2 is YNNKEL in the germline V gene (reference sequence). CDR3 coding DNA: TGTGCCAGCAGCCAAGGTTCGCCTAGCGGGCTAGAGACCCAGTACTTC. This gives the protein CASSQGSPSGLETQYF.

The gene calls are TRBV7-2 and TRBJ2-7; 8 bases are shared with TRBD2. The V gene end was trimmed by 0 bases and the J gene end by 1 base; junction bases not matched to a gene: 2. The germline V gene encodes CDR1 SGHTA and CDR2 FQGNSA. The CDR3 is made up of 15 amino acids. The CDR3 loop is CASSLAASGSYEQYF. For the CDR3, the DNA is TGTGCCAGCAGCTTAGCGGCTAGCGGGTCCTACGAGCAGTACTTC.

CDR3 sequence (DNA): TGCACCAGCAGCCGAAACAGGGCGCTCCCATTCTATGGCTACACCTTC. Protein: CTSSRNRALPFYGYTF. This chain connects TRBV1 to TRBJ1-2; TRBD1, the table's D call, was not compared with the DNA. TRBV1 is reported as a pseudogene. The CDR3 totals 16 residues.

V is TRBV6-5 and J is TRBJ2-7; TRBD1 matches at 8 bases. Unmatched junction bases numbered 8, after V lost 6 bases and J lost 7 bases. The CDR3 has 13 amino acids. CDR1 and CDR2 (germline): MNHEY, SVGAGI. The CDR3 region has the DNA TGTGCCAGCAGGGACAGGGAGGTGGAGGAGCAGTACTTC. Protein product: CASRDREVEEQYF.

The V and J genes are TRBV7-9 and TRBJ1-1; TRBD1 might be the D (6 bases). The CDR3 has 15 amino acids. Trimming removed 5 bases at V and 1 base at J, with 14 bases between. Germline loops: CDR1 SEHNR, CDR2 FQNEAQ (reference sequence). DNA of the CDR3: TGTGCCAGCAGCAGACAGGCGGGCGCGAACACTGAAGCTTTCTTT. It encodes CASSRQAGANTEAFF.

This chain uses TRBV19 with TRBJ1-5; D gene unclear. V gave up 5 bases and J gave up 7 bases, with 6 bases separating them. Germline assignment: CDR1 LNHDA and CDR2 SQIVND (reference sequence). This CDR3 has 11 amino acids. CDR3 nucleotides: TGTGCCAGTAGTGCGGGGCAGCCCCAGCATTTT. Protein product: CASSAGQPQHF.

The chain is built from TRBV3-1 (or the pseudogene TRBV3-2) and TRBJ2-7; 7 bases line up with TRBD2. The CDR3 length is 15 residues. With V trimmed by 0 bases and J by 7 bases, 9 bases remained unmatched. In germline, CDR1 is LGHDT, CDR2 YNNKEL (reference sequence). The CDR3 coding sequence is TGTGCCAGCAGCCAAGAAGGAGCGGGGTCGAGGGAGCAGTACTTC. This gives the protein CASSQEGAGSREQYF.

CDR3 amino acids: CASSVPSEGDTDTQYF. The CDR3 DNA is TGTGCCAGCAGTGTGCCGAGCGAAGGGGACACAGATACGCAGTATTTT. The chain recombines TRBV2 with TRBJ2-3; the D gene is possibly TRBD1 (5 bases). Germline CDR1 and CDR2: SNHLY and FYNNEI. V lost 4 bases to trimming and J lost 2 bases, with 16 bases between them. CDR3 length: 16 amino acids.

This chain uses TRBV19 with TRBJ2-1, with D possibly being TRBD2 (5 bases). Germline V gene sequence: CDR1 LNHDA, CDR2 SQIVND (reference sequence). Trimming removed 4 bases at V and 5 bases at J, with 18 bases between. CDR3 length equals 16 residues. CDR3 residues: CASSKEGRLPNNEQFF. The CDR3, as DNA: TGTGCCAGTAGTAAAGAGGGCAGGCTCCCCAACAATGAGCAGTTCTTC.

The V gene is TRBV3-1 (or the pseudogene TRBV3-2), the J gene TRBJ1-5; D unclear. The CDR3 totals 18 residues. V gave up 3 bases and J gave up 0 bases, with 18 bases separating them. Per germline, CDR1 LGHDT and CDR2 YNNKEL (reference sequence). In DNA form, the CDR3 reads TGTGCCAGCAGCCAGTCTGGATGGAGCGGCTATAGCAATCAGCCCCAGCATTTT. This translates into CASSQSGWSGYSNQPQHF.